The rows below give T cell receptor beta chains drawn from one sample of a study of monozygotic twins with cystic fibrosis. Sequencing used immunoSEQ multiplex PCR; TCRdb keeps in-frame clones, though not all of them. The sample has around 36,000 clones; roughly 66% are singletons. The material sequenced was blood. These receptors were collected from a girl between 5 and 17 years old with cystic fibrosis. Both conserved end residues are part of each CDR3. D genes are given only for firm matches. A clone size is listed for some rows: how often the clone was seen (once, few, many), or a class if it is expanded.

CDR3nt: TGCGCCAGCAGCCAAGAAGGGCCCGGGATTAGCAATCAGCCCCAGCATTTT; CDR3aa: CASSQEGPGISNQPQHF; abundance: NA; j_gene: TRBJ1-5; v_gene: TRBV4-3; d_gene: NA
CDR3nt: TGTGCCAGCTCACCGGGACAGGCCTTTGGGGAAAAACTGTTTTTT; CDR3aa: CASSPGQAFGEKLFF; abundance: NA; j_gene: TRBJ1-4; v_gene: TRBV18; d_gene: TRBD1
CDR3nt: TGTGCCAGCAGCCAAAGAACCGGTGACGAGCAGTTCTTC; CDR3aa: CASSQRTGDEQFF; abundance: NA; j_gene: TRBJ2-1; v_gene: TRBV14; d_gene: NA
CDR3nt: TGTGCCAGCAGCCTAAGGACTAGCGGGAGATGGGACAATGAGCAGTTCTTC; CDR3aa: CASSLRTSGRWDNEQFF; abundance: NA; j_gene: TRBJ2-1; v_gene: TRBV7-8; d_gene: TRBD2
CDR3nt: TGTGCCAGCAGCTTAGATAGCGGGGATAATGAGCAGTTCTTC; CDR3aa: CASSLDSGDNEQFF; abundance: NA; j_gene: TRBJ2-1; v_gene: TRBV7-9; d_gene: TRBD2
CDR3nt: TGTGCCAGCACCTGGACAGTTCACGGGGAGCTGTTTTTT; CDR3aa: CASTWTVHGELFF; abundance: few; j_gene: TRBJ2-2; v_gene: TRBV5-6; d_gene: NA
CDR3nt: TGTGCCAGCAGCCCAAGGAGTGCAGGGGACTACGAGCAGTACTTC; CDR3aa: CASSPRSAGDYEQYF; abundance: NA; j_gene: TRBJ2-7; v_gene: TRBV9; d_gene: NA
CDR3nt: TGTGCCAGCAGCCCCCTTGCCGCGGCACAAGCCTACGAGCAGTACTTC; CDR3aa: CASSPLAAAQAYEQYF; abundance: few; j_gene: TRBJ2-7; v_gene: TRBV28; d_gene: NA
CDR3nt: TGTGCCAGCTCACCTCCAAGCGGCACTGAAGCTTTCTTT; CDR3aa: CASSPPSGTEAFF; abundance: few; j_gene: TRBJ1-1; v_gene: TRBV18; d_gene: NA
CDR3nt: TGTGCCAGCAGCTATAGCGGGAGGCCTGCCTACAATGAGCAGTTCTTC; CDR3aa: CASSYSGRPAYNEQFF; abundance: NA; j_gene: TRBJ2-1; v_gene: TRBV7-2; d_gene: TRBD2
CDR3nt: TGCAGCGTTGAAGATTGGTCGGGGGCTCGTCGGGAGCAAGAGCAGTTCTTC; CDR3aa: CSVEDWSGARREQEQFF; abundance: NA; j_gene: TRBJ2-1; v_gene: TRBV29-1; d_gene: NA
CDR3nt: TGTGCCAGCAAGGAATGGCGGGCCACAGATACGCAGTATTTT; CDR3aa: CASKEWRATDTQYF; abundance: NA; j_gene: TRBJ2-3; v_gene: TRBV6-5; d_gene: NA
CDR3nt: TGCAGCGCAGGGGGGCGACTGAACACTGAAGCTTTCTTT; CDR3aa: CSAGGRLNTEAFF; abundance: few; j_gene: TRBJ1-1; v_gene: TRBV29-1; d_gene: TRBD1
CDR3nt: TGTGCCAGCAGTTTATCTTTGGGTCAGCCCCAGCATTTT; CDR3aa: CASSLSLGQPQHF; abundance: NA; j_gene: TRBJ1-5; v_gene: TRBV28; d_gene: NA
CDR3nt: TGTGCCAGCAGCTTAGCTGGGGCTAAGTCAGGGTGGAACACTGAAGCTTTCTTT; CDR3aa: CASSLAGAKSGWNTEAFF; abundance: NA; j_gene: TRBJ1-1; v_gene: TRBV11-2; d_gene: NA
CDR3nt: TGTGCCAGCAGCGGACGGACAGGGTCAACTGAAGCTTTCTTT; CDR3aa: CASSGRTGSTEAFF; abundance: NA; j_gene: TRBJ1-1; v_gene: TRBV7-9; d_gene: TRBD1
CDR3nt: TGTGCCAGCAGTTTGGCGGGAGGGCGGAATGAGCAGTTCTTC; CDR3aa: CASSLAGGRNEQFF; abundance: NA; j_gene: TRBJ2-1; v_gene: TRBV28; d_gene: TRBD2
CDR3nt: TGTGCCAGTAGTAACGGGGTGGAAGAGACCCAGTACTTC; CDR3aa: CASSNGVEETQYF; abundance: NA; j_gene: TRBJ2-5; v_gene: TRBV19; d_gene: NA
CDR3nt: TGCGCCAGCAATCGACAGGCAGACTACGAGCAGTACTTC; CDR3aa: CASNRQADYEQYF; abundance: NA; j_gene: TRBJ2-7; v_gene: TRBV10-1; d_gene: NA
CDR3nt: TGTGCCAGCACCGGCCCGCTAGCCAAAAACATTCAGTACTTC; CDR3aa: CASTGPLAKNIQYF; abundance: NA; j_gene: TRBJ2-4; v_gene: TRBV7-9; d_gene: NA
CDR3nt: TGTGCCAGCAGTGAACTTAGGGGCAATCAGCCCCAGCATTTT; CDR3aa: CASSELRGNQPQHF; abundance: few; j_gene: TRBJ1-5; v_gene: TRBV2; d_gene: NA
CDR3nt: TGTGCCTGGAGCGACACCGGGGAGCTGTTTTTT; CDR3aa: CAWSDTGELFF; abundance: few; j_gene: TRBJ2-2; v_gene: TRBV30; d_gene: NA
CDR3nt: TGTGCCATCAGTGAAGAATTGGGTAGTAAGCAGTACTTC; CDR3aa: CAISEELGSKQYF; abundance: NA; j_gene: TRBJ2-7; v_gene: TRBV10-3; d_gene: NA
CDR3nt: TGCAGCGTCGAAGGGCGCAGGCCGAACACTGAAGCTTTCTTT; CDR3aa: CSVEGRRPNTEAFF; abundance: NA; j_gene: TRBJ1-1; v_gene: TRBV29-1; d_gene: NA
CDR3nt: TGTGCCAGCAGCTCGAACCACAACGGGATGAACACTGAAGCTTTCTTT; CDR3aa: CASSSNHNGMNTEAFF; abundance: NA; j_gene: TRBJ1-1; v_gene: TRBV6-6; d_gene: NA
CDR3nt: TGTGCCAGCAGCCCCCCATCCTACAATGAGCAGTTCTTC; CDR3aa: CASSPPSYNEQFF; abundance: NA; j_gene: TRBJ2-1; v_gene: TRBV6-6; d_gene: NA
CDR3nt: TGTGCCAGCAGGGAACAGGATCTAGCCAAAAACATTCAGTACTTC; CDR3aa: CASREQDLAKNIQYF; abundance: NA; j_gene: TRBJ2-4; v_gene: TRBV2; d_gene: NA
CDR3nt: TGTGCCAGCAGCTTACAGGGGTGGCGGGCTCCTGTCAATGAGCAGTTCTTC; CDR3aa: CASSLQGWRAPVNEQFF; abundance: NA; j_gene: TRBJ2-1; v_gene: TRBV11-2; d_gene: NA
CDR3nt: TGTGCCAGCAGCTTCCGTTTGGGAGGAGTCGACAATGAGCAGTTCTTC; CDR3aa: CASSFRLGGVDNEQFF; abundance: NA; j_gene: TRBJ2-1; v_gene: TRBV7-9; d_gene: NA
CDR3nt: TGTGCCAGCAGCTTAGAGGGGACGTTGAACACTGAAGCTTTCTTT; CDR3aa: CASSLEGTLNTEAFF; abundance: NA; j_gene: TRBJ1-1; v_gene: TRBV11-2; d_gene: NA
CDR3nt: TGTGCCATCTTAGCGGGAGTGGGAGAGACCCAGTACTTC; CDR3aa: CAILAGVGETQYF; abundance: NA; j_gene: TRBJ2-5; v_gene: TRBV10-3; d_gene: TRBD2
CDR3nt: TGTGCCAGCAGTGAAGCCCCCTACAATGAGCAGTTCTTC; CDR3aa: CASSEAPYNEQFF; abundance: NA; j_gene: TRBJ2-1; v_gene: TRBV6-1; d_gene: NA
CDR3nt: TGTGCCAGCAGCTTGGACAGGGATTACTATGGCTACACCTTC; CDR3aa: CASSLDRDYYGYTF; abundance: NA; j_gene: TRBJ1-2; v_gene: TRBV5-4; d_gene: NA
CDR3nt: TGTGCTAGTGGTTTGAGGGGTTTGGGGTACTTC; CDR3aa: CASGLRGLGYF; abundance: few; j_gene: TRBJ2-7; v_gene: TRBV12-5; d_gene: NA
CDR3nt: TGTGCCTGGAGGGGAAAAGACAGGGGAGGGTATGGCTACACCTTC; CDR3aa: CAWRGKDRGGYGYTF; abundance: NA; j_gene: TRBJ1-2; v_gene: TRBV30; d_gene: TRBD1
CDR3nt: TGCAGCGTTGGGGGACAGGGACTCTACGAGCAGTACTTC; CDR3aa: CSVGGQGLYEQYF; abundance: NA; j_gene: TRBJ2-7; v_gene: TRBV29-1; d_gene: TRBD1
CDR3nt: TGCGCCAGCAGCCAAGACTTGGGGAGTTCGAGCGAGCAGTACTTC; CDR3aa: CASSQDLGSSSEQYF; abundance: NA; j_gene: TRBJ2-7; v_gene: TRBV4-3; d_gene: NA
CDR3nt: TGTGCCAGCAGCTCGGACGGAGGATATACGCAGTATTTT; CDR3aa: CASSSDGGYTQYF; abundance: NA; j_gene: TRBJ2-3; v_gene: TRBV7-2; d_gene: NA
CDR3nt: TGTGCCAGCAGCCAAGGACAAAGCTATGGCTACACCTTC; CDR3aa: CASSQGQSYGYTF; abundance: NA; j_gene: TRBJ1-2; v_gene: TRBV5-4; d_gene: NA
CDR3nt: TGTGCCAGCAGCAAAGGCCGATACTACAATGAGCAGTTCTTC; CDR3aa: CASSKGRYYNEQFF; abundance: NA; j_gene: TRBJ2-1; v_gene: TRBV21-1; d_gene: NA
CDR3nt: TGCGCCAGCAGCGTTACACGCTACACTGAAGCTTTCTTT; CDR3aa: CASSVTRYTEAFF; abundance: NA; j_gene: TRBJ1-1; v_gene: TRBV5-1; d_gene: NA
CDR3nt: TGTGCCAGCAGCGAAAGACTAGCGGGAGCCCAGGATGAGCAGTTCTTC; CDR3aa: CASSERLAGAQDEQFF; abundance: once; j_gene: TRBJ2-1; v_gene: TRBV5-4; d_gene: TRBD2
CDR3nt: TGTGCCAGTAGTACTCAGGGGGCCAAAAACATTCAGTACTTC; CDR3aa: CASSTQGAKNIQYF; abundance: NA; j_gene: TRBJ2-4; v_gene: TRBV19; d_gene: NA
CDR3nt: TGTGCCACCGCCCCCTACGAGCAGTACTTC; CDR3aa: CATAPYEQYF; abundance: NA; j_gene: TRBJ2-7; v_gene: TRBV6-5; d_gene: NA
CDR3nt: TGTGCCAGCGGACTGAGGTACACTGAAGCTTTCTTT; CDR3aa: CASGLRYTEAFF; abundance: once; j_gene: TRBJ1-1; v_gene: TRBV6-5; d_gene: NA
CDR3nt: TGCAGCGTTGCACTCCGTTACTCGGACACTGAAGCTTTCTTT; CDR3aa: CSVALRYSDTEAFF; abundance: NA; j_gene: TRBJ1-1; v_gene: TRBV29-1; d_gene: NA
CDR3nt: TGTGCCAGCAGCCCGGAGGAGGCAAACTACGAGCAGTACTTC; CDR3aa: CASSPEEANYEQYF; abundance: NA; j_gene: TRBJ2-7; v_gene: TRBV5-4; d_gene: NA
CDR3nt: TGTGCCAGCAGTTCCCCCGCGGAGGCAGATACGCAGTATTTT; CDR3aa: CASSSPAEADTQYF; abundance: NA; j_gene: TRBJ2-3; v_gene: TRBV27; d_gene: NA
CDR3nt: TGCGCCAGCAGCTCCGGGACAGGGACGTTCACCGGGGAGCTGTTTTTT; CDR3aa: CASSSGTGTFTGELFF; abundance: NA; j_gene: TRBJ2-2; v_gene: TRBV5-1; d_gene: TRBD1
CDR3nt: TGCGCCAGCAGCTTCGATAGCAATCAGCCCCAGCATTTT; CDR3aa: CASSFDSNQPQHF; abundance: NA; j_gene: TRBJ1-5; v_gene: TRBV5-1; d_gene: NA
CDR3nt: TGTGCCAGCAGTGTGGAGTACAATGAGCAGTTCTTC; CDR3aa: CASSVEYNEQFF; abundance: NA; j_gene: TRBJ2-1; v_gene: TRBV2; d_gene: NA
CDR3nt: TGTGCCAGCCGACAGGTCACAGATACGCAGTATTTT; CDR3aa: CASRQVTDTQYF; abundance: NA; j_gene: TRBJ2-3; v_gene: TRBV5-8; d_gene: NA
CDR3nt: TGTGCCAGCTCACCACGGTCAGGGCGTGGCACCGGGGAGCTGTTTTTT; CDR3aa: CASSPRSGRGTGELFF; abundance: NA; j_gene: TRBJ2-2; v_gene: TRBV18; d_gene: NA
CDR3nt: TGTGCCACCAGCAGAGATCGAGCGGCGAACACCGGGGAGCTGTTTTTT; CDR3aa: CATSRDRAANTGELFF; abundance: NA; j_gene: TRBJ2-2; v_gene: TRBV15; d_gene: NA
CDR3nt: TGCAGCGTTGAAGATCGGGGCAGTTTGGCACTGTTTTTT; CDR3aa: CSVEDRGSLALFF; abundance: few; j_gene: TRBJ1-4; v_gene: TRBV29-1; d_gene: NA
CDR3nt: TGTGCCAGCAGCCAATCACTAGCACCTAGCTACGAGCAGTACTTC; CDR3aa: CASSQSLAPSYEQYF; abundance: few; j_gene: TRBJ2-7; v_gene: TRBV4-2; d_gene: NA
CDR3nt: TGTGCCTGGAGTGTACCCAGTAGCAATCAGCCCCAGCATTTT; CDR3aa: CAWSVPSSNQPQHF; abundance: NA; j_gene: TRBJ1-5; v_gene: TRBV30; d_gene: NA
CDR3nt: TGTGCCAGCAGCCAGAAGGCTATGAACACTGAAGCTTTCTTT; CDR3aa: CASSQKAMNTEAFF; abundance: few; j_gene: TRBJ1-1; v_gene: TRBV7-9; d_gene: NA
CDR3nt: TGTGCCAGCAGAGCAACACTTAAGTTTCCTGATACGCAGTATTTT; CDR3aa: CASRATLKFPDTQYF; abundance: NA; j_gene: TRBJ2-3; v_gene: TRBV27; d_gene: NA